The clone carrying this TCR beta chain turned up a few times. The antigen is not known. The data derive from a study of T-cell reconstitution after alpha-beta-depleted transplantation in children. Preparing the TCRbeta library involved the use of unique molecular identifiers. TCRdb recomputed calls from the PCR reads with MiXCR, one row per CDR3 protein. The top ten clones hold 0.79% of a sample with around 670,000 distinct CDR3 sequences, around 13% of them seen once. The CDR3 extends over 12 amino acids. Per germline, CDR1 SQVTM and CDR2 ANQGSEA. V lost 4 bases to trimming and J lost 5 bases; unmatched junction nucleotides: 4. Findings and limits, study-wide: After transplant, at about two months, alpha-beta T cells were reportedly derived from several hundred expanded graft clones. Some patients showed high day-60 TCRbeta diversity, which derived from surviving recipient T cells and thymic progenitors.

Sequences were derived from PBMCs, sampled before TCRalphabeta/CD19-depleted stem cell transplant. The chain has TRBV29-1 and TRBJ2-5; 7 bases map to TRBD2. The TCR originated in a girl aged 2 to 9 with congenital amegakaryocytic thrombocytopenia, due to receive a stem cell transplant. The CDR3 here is CSVGREDETQYF. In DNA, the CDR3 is TGCAGCGTTGGCCGGGAGGATGAGACCCAGTACTTC.